The present T cell receptor beta chain was sequenced within a study of blood T cells in healthy people across ages. Study-level background: When template switching was applied, about one barcoded beta molecule was captured per two T cells. General study findings and limits: CMV status of donors was not determined, possibly confounding expanded clonotype changes.

Comment on this clonotype: The antigen remains unidentified.

Using a J-beta primer mix together with a sample-barcoded 5' primer, a second PCR was run for 7 to 11 cycles. MiXCR was run by TCRdb on the 5' RACE reads, yielding one entry per CDR3 protein. The sample carries roughly 1.7 million distinct CDR3 sequences, about 32% recorded once. The germline gives CDR1 SGHAT, CDR2 FQNNGV. The ends lost 6 bases at V and 4 bases at J; junction bases unmatched: 7. The CDR3 is 15 amino acids. The rearrangement links TRBV11-2 to TRBJ2-2, with TRBD1 matching over 8 bases. Sequencing used blood. The clonotype comes from a woman in her 30s in good health. The DNA for the CDR3 is TGTGCCAGCAGGGAGGACAGGGCCGGCACCGGGGAGCTGTTTTTT. Residues: CASREDRAGTGELFF. Variable domain in full (rest from reference TRBV11-2 and TRBJ2-2): EAGVAQSPRYKIIEKRQSVAFWCNPISGHATLYWYQQILGQGPKLLIQFQNNGVVDDSQLPKDRFSAERLKGVDSTLKIQPAKLEDSAVYLCASREDRAGTGELFFGEGSRLTVL.